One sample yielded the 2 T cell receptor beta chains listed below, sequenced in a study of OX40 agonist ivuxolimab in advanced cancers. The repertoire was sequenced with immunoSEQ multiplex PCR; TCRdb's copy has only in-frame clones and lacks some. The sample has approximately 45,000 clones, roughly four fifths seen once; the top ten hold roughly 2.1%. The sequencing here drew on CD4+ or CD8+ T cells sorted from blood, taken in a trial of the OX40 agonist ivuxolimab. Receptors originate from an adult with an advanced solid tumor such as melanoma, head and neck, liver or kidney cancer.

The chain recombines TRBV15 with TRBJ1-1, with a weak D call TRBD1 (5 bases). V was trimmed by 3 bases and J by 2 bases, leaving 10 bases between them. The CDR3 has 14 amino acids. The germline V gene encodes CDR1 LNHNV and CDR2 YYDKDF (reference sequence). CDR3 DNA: TGTGCCACCAGCAGTTTGGGGCAAAACACTGAAGCTTTCTTT. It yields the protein CATSSLGQNTEAFF.

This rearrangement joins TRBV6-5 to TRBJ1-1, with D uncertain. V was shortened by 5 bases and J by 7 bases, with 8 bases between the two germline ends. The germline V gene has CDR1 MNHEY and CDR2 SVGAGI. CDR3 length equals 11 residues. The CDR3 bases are TGTGCCAGCAGTGGGCCGGGTGAAGCTTTCTTT. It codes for CASSGPGEAFF.